This T cell receptor (beta chain) appears in the sequencing data of a study of blood T cell repertoires in COVID-19. Study details: The United States, Italy and Spain provided the acute and convalescent COVID-19 samples. T cells, B-cell-depleted T cells, or PBMCs provided the cDNA or gDNA that served as material.

Original handling: Scientists estimated how many nucleated cells there were by amplifying reference gene primers. Data came from immunoSEQ multiplex PCR; TCRdb stores just in-frame clones and leaves some out. V and J calls and clone size are copied from that table; D and trimming were computed from the DNA. This table has 200,000 to 300,000 clones, just under 85% appearing once. The ends lost 2 bases at V and 3 bases at J; junction bases unmatched: 3. The CDR3 loop spans 14 amino acids. Germline assignment: CDR1 SGHRS and CDR2 YFSETQ. This TCR was recovered from a woman older than 75 with acute or convalescent COVID-19. The V call is TRBV5-1, the J call TRBJ2-5; 8 bases agree with TRBD2. Input material: peripheral blood. CDR3 region: CASSLAGAKETQYF. The CDR3 DNA sequence: TGCGCCAGCAGCTTAGCGGGGGCTAAAGAGACCCAGTACTTC.